By share, the clone carrying this T cell receptor beta chain ranks as medium-sized (0.01 to 0.1%). Its antigen remains unidentified. The table came from immunoSEQ multiplex PCR; TCRdb's copy has only in-frame clones and leaves some out. Of 8,000 to 10,000 clones in the sample, 79% are singletons; the top ten hold around an eighth. The record originates from a study of immune evolution from preneoplasia to lung adenocarcinoma. Points from the study as a whole: Later-stage lesions appeared to have more T cells, more diversity, less clonality. Top clone share appeared to fall from AAH through AIS, MIA, adenocarcinoma.

Between the mid-2010s and the late 2010s, patients underwent resection in Japan or China. Premalignant or tumor cells were enriched by macro-dissection after pathologic assessment. The germline V gene encodes CDR1 LGHNA and CDR2 YSLEER. With 4 bases clipped from V and 7 bases from J, the junction kept 11 bases outside the gene matches. The CDR3 loop spans 15 amino acids. The V and J genes are TRBV4-3 and TRBJ2-7; 9 bases line up with TRBD1. Sequencing was carried out using FFPE lung adenocarcinoma in situ tissue. The TCR was taken from a person aged 80 or over with lung adenocarcinoma. CDR3 region: CASSRKQGAPHEQYF. The CDR3 nucleotides are TGCGCCAGCAGCCGGAAACAGGGGGCCCCCCATGAGCAGTACTTC.